The 5 T cell receptor beta chains presented below share a single source sample, sequenced in a study of identical twins. TCRdb re-derived calls from the 5' RACE reads in MiXCR, one entry per CDR3 protein. The sample holds about 890,000 distinct CDR3 sequences, 10% to 15% seen once. Another study also made use of these data, one on yellow fever vaccine responses in identical twins.

Sequencing was carried out using PBMCs. Source of these receptors: a woman between 18 and 30 years old in good health.

This clonotype has more than one count but fewer than ten. Relative to the germline gene, one junction end is altered; a read error may explain this. The rearrangement uses TRBV12-3 or TRBV12-4 and TRBJ2-2; 11 positions match TRBD2. CDR3 length: 18 residues. This CDR3 is CANSLGLAAIRGTGELFF. As DNA, the CDR3 is TGTGCCAACAGTCTGGGACTAGCGGCAATTAGAGGCACCGGGGAGCTGTTTTTT.

The chain carries TRBV19 and TRBJ1-1; D remains unclear. This CDR3 comprises 13 residues. V lost 3 bases, J lost 0 bases, and 5 bases lay in between. In germline, CDR1 is LNHDA, CDR2 SQIVND (reference sequence). CDR3 sequence reads: CASSMEMNTEAFF. In DNA, the CDR3 is TGTGCCAGTAGTATGGAAATGAACACTGAAGCTTTCTTT.

This clonotype was seen a few times. V and J are TRBV29-1 and TRBJ2-5; no reliable D call. V shed 0 bases and J shed 10 bases, with 12 bases lying between them. Germline CDR1 is SQVTM and CDR2 is ANQGSEA. The CDR3 runs 12 residues. The CDR3 protein is CSVEDYRSFQYF. CDR3 DNA sequence: TGCAGCGTTGAAGATTATAGGAGTTTCCAGTACTTC.

The sample holds a few counts of this clonotype. The CDR3 nucleotides read TGTGCCAGCAGTTACTCGCGGGAACAACCTATCTCACATCTCTCCTACAATGAGCAGTTCTTC. It yields the protein CASSYSREQPISHLSYNEQFF. The rearrangement uses TRBV6-7 and TRBJ2-1, with D perhaps TRBD2 (6 bases). TRBV6-7 is labeled an ORF, and its function is uncertain. V was pared by 0 bases and J by 0 bases, with 24 bases between. The CDR3 sequence is 21 residues long.

The chain recombines TRBV12-3 or TRBV12-4 with TRBJ2-1, with 10 bases lining up with TRBD2. Germline trimming cut 1 base from V and 5 bases from J; bases unmatched to any gene: 8. CDR3 length: 17 residues. The DNA of the CDR3 is TGTGCCAGCAGTTTAGGAACCCTAGCGGGAGTCCACAATGAGCAGTTCTTC. Amino acids: CASSLGTLAGVHNEQFF.